This is a list of T cell receptor beta chains from one sample in a study of blood T cell repertoires in COVID-19. Measured with immunoSEQ multiplex PCR; TCRdb has only the in-frame clones, and not every one. This sample has around 59,000 clones, with around 84% found just once. Sequencing was carried out using peripheral blood. The receptors were sampled from a man aged 55 to 70 with acute or convalescent COVID-19. The CDR3 runs from the conserved cysteine through the conserved F or W. D genes are given only for firm matches. Expanded clones get a size class; other rows say once, few or many, or leave the size out.

J: TRBJ2-5; V: TRBV6-5; size: .; D: .; length: 14; CDR3: CASSYGGNQETQYF; DNA: TGTGCCAGCAGTTATGGGGGGAACCAAGAGACCCAGTACTTC
J: TRBJ2-3; V: TRBV13; size: .; D: TRBD2; length: 18; CDR3: CASSSGLAGHGWADTQYF; DNA: TGTGCCAGCAGCTCCGGACTAGCGGGCCATGGTTGGGCAGATACGCAGTATTTT
J: TRBJ1-6; V: TRBV5-1; size: few; D: .; length: 14; CDR3: CASRTSGDGAPLHF; DNA: TGCGCCAGCAGAACGTCGGGAGATGGGGCACCCCTCCACTTT
J: TRBJ2-3; V: TRBV5-1; size: .; D: TRBD1; length: 14; CDR3: CASSSGTDTDTQYF; DNA: TGCGCCAGCAGTTCCGGGACAGACACAGATACGCAGTATTTT
J: TRBJ1-2; V: TRBV6-1; size: once; D: .; length: 15; CDR3: CASSEAGRPNYGYTF; DNA: TGTGCCAGCAGTGAAGCGGGGCGGCCTAACTATGGCTACACCTTC
J: TRBJ1-3; V: TRBV5-4; size: .; D: .; length: 16; CDR3: CASSGGSGVRGNTIYF; DNA: TGTGCCAGCAGCGGAGGATCAGGGGTGCGTGGAAACACCATATATTTT
J: TRBJ2-6; V: TRBV19; size: .; D: .; length: 17; CDR3: CASSTDSLRSGANVLTF; DNA: TGTGCCAGTAGTACGGACAGTCTCCGCTCTGGGGCCAACGTCCTGACTTTC
J: TRBJ2-7; V: TRBV5-1; size: .; D: TRBD1; length: 15; CDR3: CASSPDRAYSYEQYF; DNA: TGCGCCAGCAGCCCGGACAGGGCCTACTCCTACGAGCAGTACTTC
J: TRBJ2-5; V: TRBV5-1; size: .; D: TRBD2; length: 15; CDR3: CASKLAGGLQETQYF; DNA: TGCGCCAGTAAACTAGCGGGGGGCCTCCAAGAGACCCAGTACTTC
J: TRBJ1-5; V: TRBV5-1; size: .; D: TRBD1; length: 15; CDR3: CASSPTGANNQPQHF; DNA: TGCGCCAGCAGTCCCACAGGGGCGAACAATCAGCCCCAGCATTTT
J: TRBJ2-3; V: TRBV6-5; size: few; D: TRBD2; length: 14; CDR3: CASHRSGGADTQYF; DNA: TGTGCCAGCCACCGCAGCGGGGGTGCAGATACGCAGTATTTT
J: TRBJ1-3; V: TRBV4-1; size: .; D: TRBD1; length: 14; CDR3: CASSLTGGGNTIYF; DNA: TGCGCCAGCAGCTTAACAGGGGGAGGAAACACCATATATTTT
J: TRBJ1-5; V: TRBV10-3; size: .; D: TRBD1; length: 13; CDR3: CAIRDRDYQPQHF; DNA: TGTGCCATCCGGGACAGGGACTATCAGCCCCAGCATTTT
J: TRBJ2-7; V: TRBV27; size: .; D: TRBD1; length: 14; CDR3: CASSSDRAHYEQYF; DNA: TGTGCCAGCAGTTCGGACAGGGCCCACTACGAGCAGTACTTC